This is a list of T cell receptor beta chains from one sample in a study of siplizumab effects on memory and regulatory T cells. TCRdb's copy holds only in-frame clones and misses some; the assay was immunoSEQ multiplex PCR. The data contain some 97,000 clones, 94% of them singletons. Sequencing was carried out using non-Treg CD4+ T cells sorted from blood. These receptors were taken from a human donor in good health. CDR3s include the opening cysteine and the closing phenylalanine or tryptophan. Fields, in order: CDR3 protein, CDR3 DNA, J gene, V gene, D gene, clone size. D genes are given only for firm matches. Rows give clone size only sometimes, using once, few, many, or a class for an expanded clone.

CDR3: CASSLVASGRARHEQFF
DNA: TGTGCCAGCAGCTTAGTGGCTAGCGGGAGGGCGAGACATGAGCAGTTCTTC
J: TRBJ2-1
V: TRBV7-2
D: TRBD2
size: once

CDR3: CASSEANPWDEQFF
DNA: TGTGCCAGCAGTGAAGCAAACCCCTGGGATGAGCAGTTCTTC
J: TRBJ2-1
V: TRBV2
D: .
size: few

CDR3: CASSLTSDQETQYF
DNA: TGTGCCAGCAGCTTGACTAGCGACCAAGAGACCCAGTACTTC
J: TRBJ2-5
V: TRBV9
D: TRBD2
size: .

CDR3: CASSLGRVGEKLFF
DNA: TGTGCCAGCAGTTTGGGGCGGGTGGGGGAAAAACTGTTTTTT
J: TRBJ1-4
V: TRBV28
D: .
size: once

CDR3: CATSSPWTAGNTIYF
DNA: TGTGCCACCAGCTCTCCTTGGACAGCTGGAAACACCATATATTTT
J: TRBJ1-3
V: TRBV15
D: .
size: .

CDR3: CASSLVQLNTEAFF
DNA: TGCGCCAGCAGCTTGGTACAATTGAACACTGAAGCTTTCTTT
J: TRBJ1-1
V: TRBV5-1
D: .
size: .

CDR3: CASSLTSGMSGELFF
DNA: TGTGCCAGCAGCCTGACTAGCGGGATGTCCGGGGAGCTGTTTTTT
J: TRBJ2-2
V: TRBV11-2
D: TRBD2
size: .

CDR3: CASSFNSNTEAFF
DNA: TGCGCCAGCAGCTTTAATTCCAACACTGAAGCTTTCTTT
J: TRBJ1-1
V: TRBV5-1
D: .
size: .

CDR3: CASRKGTGGAEGAFF
DNA: TGTGCCAGCAGGAAAGGGACAGGGGGCGCGGAGGGAGCTTTCTTT
J: TRBJ1-1
V: TRBV5-6
D: TRBD1
size: .

CDR3: CASQMFPPGLAAYTGELFF
DNA: TGTGCCAGTCAAATGTTCCCACCGGGACTAGCGGCCTACACCGGGGAGCTGTTTTTT
J: TRBJ2-2
V: TRBV27
D: TRBD2
size: .

CDR3: CASPAGKDTEAFF
DNA: TGTGCCAGCCCGGCAGGGAAGGACACTGAAGCTTTCTTT
J: TRBJ1-1
V: TRBV18
D: .
size: .

CDR3: CASSRAGLAAATQETQYF
DNA: TGTGCCAGTAGTAGGGCCGGACTAGCCGCCGCGACACAAGAGACCCAGTACTTC
J: TRBJ2-5
V: TRBV19
D: TRBD2
size: .

CDR3: CASSPRGGSSYNEQFF
DNA: TGTGCCAGCAGCCCTAGGGGGGGTAGCTCCTACAATGAGCAGTTCTTC
J: TRBJ2-1
V: TRBV9
D: .
size: .

CDR3: CASSLPAGGSYEQYF
DNA: TGTGCCAGCAGCCTCCCAGCGGGGGGCTCCTACGAGCAGTACTTC
J: TRBJ2-7
V: TRBV5-4
D: TRBD2
size: .

CDR3: CASSILSPLGNGHEQYF
DNA: TGTGCCAGTAGTATACTCAGCCCGCTAGGGAACGGCCACGAGCAGTACTTC
J: TRBJ2-7
V: TRBV19
D: .
size: .

CDR3: CASSLGGNYGYTF
DNA: TGCGCCAGCAGCTTGGGGGGTAACTATGGCTACACCTTC
J: TRBJ1-2
V: TRBV5-1
D: .
size: .

CDR3: CASSLSGTGYGYTF
DNA: TGTGCCAGCAGTTTATCCGGGACTGGCTATGGCTACACCTTC
J: TRBJ1-2
V: TRBV27
D: .
size: .